Following are 18 T cell receptor beta chains from one sample sequenced in a study of T cell repertoires in cytomegalovirus infection. No antigen has been assigned to these receptors. TCRdb independently ran MiXCR on the reads; one entry per CDR3 protein. The table lists fewer than 1,000,000 distinct CDR3 sequences, less than 35% of them singletons. The sample here was cultured CD8+ T cells from PBMCs, taken from culture after CMV antigen stimulation. These receptors originate from a human donor in good health (CMV status not recorded). Some clones in this sample may be carry-over from other donors' samples.

V gene TRBV11-2 combines with J gene TRBJ2-2; D gene uncertain. Germline values: CDR1 SGHAT, CDR2 FQNNGV. The CDR3 extends over 10 amino acids. Trimming took 1 base from V and 15 from J, leaving 6 bases between them. The CDR3 loop is CASSLGPVFF. The CDR3 bases are TGTGCCAGCAGCTTAGGGCCGGTGTTTTTT.

This clonotype was found a few times. The chain uses TRBV5-5 and TRBJ2-1; 10 bases fit TRBD2. Germline V gives CDR1 SGHKS, CDR2 YYEKEE (reference sequence). Trimming at V came to 2 bases and at J to 10 bases, leaving 6 bases not matched to a gene. CDR3 length: 14 residues. As DNA, the CDR3 is TGTGCCAGCAGCTTCAGCGGGGGGGCCCTCGAGCAGTTCTTC. As protein: CASSFSGGALEQFF.

This clonotype was recorded at least ten times. The chain carries TRBV4-1 and TRBJ1-2; no firm D call. The CDR3 contains 15 residues. Trimming cost V 1 base and J 4 bases, with 13 bases left between them. Germline CDR1 reads MGHRA; CDR2 reads YSYEKL. CDR3 bases: TGCGCCAGCAGCCAAGGCTCGGAAGCTTTCTATGGCTACACCTTC. Amino acids: CASSQGSEAFYGYTF.

This chain links TRBV28 with TRBJ1-5; D gene ambiguous. CDR1 is MDHEN, CDR2 SYDVKM, per germline. This CDR3 is built from 15 residues. Trimming took off 0 bases at V and 0 bases at J, with 6 bases between the two ends. The CDR3 reads CASSLWENSNQPQHF. CDR3 nucleotide sequence: TGTGCCAGCAGTTTATGGGAAAATAGCAATCAGCCCCAGCATTTT.

This clonotype was detected only a few times. V is TRBV6-2 or TRBV6-3 and J is TRBJ2-2; TRBD1 might be the D (6 bases). CDR3 length equals 16 residues. Per germline, CDR1 MNHEY and CDR2 SVGEGT. Deletions cut 7 bases from V and 4 bases from J, with 19 bases between. The CDR3 spells CASMAYLTGTTGELFF. In DNA form, the CDR3 reads TGTGCCAGCATGGCCTACTTGACAGGAACCACCGGGGAGCTGTTTTTT.

This clonotype has just a few counts. The gene calls are TRBV7-2 and TRBJ1-4; D is unresolved. Trimming took off 1 base at V and 8 bases at J, with 11 bases between the two ends. This CDR3 has 14 residues. The germline gives CDR1 SGHTA, CDR2 FQGNSA. Here the CDR3 DNA reads TGTGCCAGCAGCTTAGTGGGGTCGGGGGAAAAACTGTTTTTT. Translated: CASSLVGSGEKLFF. Filled out from reference TRBV7-2 and TRBJ1-4, the complete variable domain reads GAGVSQSPSNKVTEKGKDVELRCDPISGHTALYWYRQSLGQGLEFLIYFQGNSAPDKSGLPSDRFSAERTGGSVSTLTIQRTQQEDSAVYLCASSLVGSGEKLFFGSGTQLSVL.

Worth noting for this clonotype: Its ends do not fully match the called genes, so a read error is possible. The CDR3 region has the DNA TGCACCAGCAGCCAAGTCCGGGACAGGGAAGCTTTCTTT. This sequence encodes CTSSQVRDREAFF. The chain recombines TRBV4-1 with TRBJ1-1, with 8 bases identical to TRBD1. The CDR3 spans 13 residues. Germline V gives CDR1 MGHRA, CDR2 YSYEKL.

Only a few counts were recorded for this clonotype. The rearrangement uses TRBV4-3 and TRBJ2-2; weak D call: TRBD2 (5 bases). Germline V gene data show CDR1 as LGHNA and CDR2 as YSLEER. The length of the CDR3 is 15 residues. V was clipped by 1 base and J by 2 bases, with 8 bases between them. The CDR3 nucleotides read TGCGCCAGCAGCCAAGGGACTCTTAACACCGGGGAGCTGTTTTTT. It specifies CASSQGTLNTGELFF.

The genes are TRBV6-5 and TRBJ1-2; TRBD1 agrees at 8 bases. The V segment lost 1 base and the J segment 4 bases; nucleotides outside the gene matches: 8. The CDR3 totals 16 residues. Germline CDR1 MNHEY, CDR2 SVGAGI. CDR3 protein: CASSYFDRGRSYGYTF. The CDR3 coding sequence is TGTGCCAGCAGTTACTTCGACAGGGGTCGGAGCTATGGCTACACCTTC.

In DNA form, the CDR3 reads TGTGCCATCAGTTCACTGGGGGAAAAACTGTTTTTT. This encodes CAISSLGEKLFF. V usage is TRBV10-3 and J usage is TRBJ1-4; D unclear. The CDR3 contains 12 residues. Trimming took 5 bases from V and 8 from J, leaving 9 bases between them. Germline V gene sequence: CDR1 ENHRY, CDR2 SYGVKD.

The chain carries TRBV2 and TRBJ2-7; no clear D. V was shortened by 7 bases and J by 6 bases, with 13 bases between the two germline ends. Per germline, CDR1 SNHLY and CDR2 FYNNEI. The CDR3 spans 12 residues. CDR3 residues: CASTGGPSEQYF. Written as DNA, the CDR3 is TGTGCCAGCACAGGTGGTCCCTCCGAGCAGTACTTC.

The J gene is TRBJ1-5, the V gene TRBV6-1; weak D call: TRBD1 (6 bases). Trimming shortened V by 6 bases and J by 4 bases, and 19 bases separated the two germline ends. This CDR3 spans 16 amino acids. Germline V lookup: CDR1 MNHNS, CDR2 SASEGT. The CDR3 here is CASSGRDKGKNQPQHF. The CDR3 nucleotides are TGTGCCAGCAGCGGTCGGGACAAGGGGAAGAATCAGCCCCAGCATTTT.

This clonotype has just a few counts. The J gene is TRBJ1-4, the V gene TRBV20-1; the D gene is possibly TRBD1 (5 bases). The CDR3 is 14 residues long. Germline loops: CDR1 DFQATT, CDR2 SNEGSKA (reference sequence). V lost 4 bases, J lost 2 bases, and 11 bases lay in between. CDR3 bases: TGCAGTGCTAAGCAGGGAGGGACTAATGAAAAACTGTTTTTT. Its translation: CSAKQGGTNEKLFF.

This clonotype was seen more than once but under ten times. The chain couples TRBV18 to TRBJ1-4; 10 bases match TRBD1. The V and J ends lost 4 bases and 2 bases, in that order; junction bases with no gene match: 4. Germline-derived CDR1 and CDR2 are KGHSH and LQKENI. The length of the CDR3 is 16 residues. The CDR3 here is CASSLDRGITNEKLFF. The CDR3 bases are TGTGCCAGCTCACTGGACAGGGGGATCACTAATGAAAAACTGTTTTTT.

J is TRBJ1-3 and V is TRBV7-9; D may be TRBD1 (5 bases). V lost 6 bases to trimming and J lost 4 bases, with 19 bases between them. This CDR3 is 16 amino acids long. Germline V lookup: CDR1 SEHNR, CDR2 FQNEAQ (reference sequence). CDR3 amino acids: CASRAPGGDRGNTIYF. CDR3 coding DNA: TGTGCCAGCAGGGCCCCCGGCGGGGACCGAGGAAACACCATATATTTT.

This clonotype appeared a few times. The V call is TRBV6-1, the J call TRBJ2-5; TRBD2 might be the D (7 bases). CDR1 and CDR2 (germline): MNHNS, SASEGT. The CDR3 is 14 residues long. V lost 3 bases and J 5 bases, leaving 13 bases between the germline ends. The CDR3 DNA is TGTGCCAGCAGTGAGGGGGGGGCCCCCGAGACCCAGTACTTC. Encoded protein: CASSEGGAPETQYF.

The chain couples TRBV5-6 to TRBJ2-3; tentative D call: TRBD1 (5 bases). Germline V CDR1 and CDR2: SGHDT, YYEEEE. V was cut by 3 bases and J by 0 bases, with 14 bases left in between. CDR3 size: 16 residues. In DNA form, the CDR3 reads TGTGCCAGCAGCTCTCAGGGTTATGCAAGCACAGATACGCAGTATTTT. Translated: CASSSQGYASTDTQYF.

The V gene is TRBV2, the J gene TRBJ2-5; TRBD1 agrees at 7 bases. Trimming removed 10 bases from V and 3 bases from J; junction bases left unmatched: 14. The germline V gene encodes CDR1 SNHLY and CDR2 FYNNEI. This CDR3 region has 15 residues. DNA of the CDR3: TGTGCCACCCTTGCTGCCCGGGACAGAGAAGAGACCCAGTACTTC. Translated, it gives CATLAARDREETQYF.